These 9 T cell receptor beta chains originate from one sample sequenced in a study of blood T cells in healthy people across ages. For the second PCR, which ran for roughly 6 to 12 cycles, a sample-barcoded 5' primer and a J-beta primer mix were used. TCRdb recomputed calls from the 5' RACE reads with MiXCR, one row per CDR3 protein. The sample includes approximately 2,000,000 distinct CDR3 sequences, 35% to 50% seen only once; the top ten take 23%. Sequencing was performed on blood. These receptors were collected from a human donor in good health.

There are a few counts of this clonotype. V is TRBV5-1 and J is TRBJ2-1; TRBD2 matches at 9 bases. The CDR3 contains 13 residues. V trimming: 7 bases; J trimming: 7 bases; junction bases outside the gene matches: 6. Germline CDR1 SGHRS, CDR2 YFSETQ. CDR3 in amino acids: CASAGGPSNEQFF. Here the CDR3 DNA reads TGCGCCAGCGCGGGGGGGCCGAGTAATGAGCAGTTCTTC.

The chain is built from TRBV2 and TRBJ1-2; TRBD1 might be the D (5 bases). This CDR3 is 17 amino acids long. The V end lost 3 bases, the J end lost 1 base, and 18 bases lay between the germline ends. Germline CDR1 and CDR2: SNHLY and FYNNEI. The DNA for the CDR3 is TGTGCCAGCAGTGATGGGGACGGGAGTCTGAATAACTATGGCTACACCTTC. Protein: CASSDGDGSLNNYGYTF.

The genes are TRBV7-9 and TRBJ1-2; no clear D. Germline assignment: CDR1 SEHNR and CDR2 FQNEAQ (reference sequence). V shed 5 bases and J shed 3 bases, with 16 bases lying between them. The CDR3 totals 15 residues. The CDR3 protein is CASSRASPAYYGYTF. The CDR3 DNA follows: TGTGCCAGCAGCCGGGCCTCCCCCGCCTACTATGGCTACACCTTC.

With respect to this clonotype: At one of its ends the junction is not consistent with the germline gene, which may arise from a read error. The genes are TRBV6-5 and TRBJ2-6; D remains ambiguous. The CDR3 contains 15 residues. The germline CDR1 and CDR2 sequences are MNHEY and SVGAGI. CDR3 coding DNA: TGTGCCAGCAGTTACCAGATCTCTGAGGCCAACGTCCTGACTTTC. This encodes CASSYQISEANVLTF.

This clonotype was counted only a few times. For the CDR3, the DNA is TGTGCCAGCAGTGAAGCGCTTATGGCTAGCGCAGAGACCCAGTTCTTC. Its protein product is CASSEALMASAETQFF. J is TRBJ2-5 and V is TRBV6-1, with D perhaps TRBD2 (6 bases). The tail of the sequence fits TRBJ2-1 better, so the J call may be wrong. Looked up from germline, CDR1 is MNHNS and CDR2 is SASEGT. The CDR3 runs 16 residues.

The chain links TRBV4-3 to TRBJ2-7, with 11 bases fitting TRBD1. The V and J ends lost 1 base and 2 bases, in that order; junction bases with no gene match: 7. The germline V gene encodes CDR1 LGHNA and CDR2 YSLEER. CDR3 length equals 17 residues. The chain's CDR3 is CASSQGTGGAGPYEQYF. The CDR3 region has the DNA TGCGCCAGCAGCCAAGGGACAGGGGGCGCTGGACCCTACGAGCAGTACTTC.

The J gene is TRBJ2-7, the V gene TRBV5-1, with D possibly matching TRBD2 (5 bases). The V end lost 1 base, the J end lost 1 base, and 15 bases lay between the germline ends. Germline lookup yields CDR1 SGHRS and CDR2 YFSETQ. The CDR3 is 16 amino acids. The CDR3 nucleotides read TGCGCCAGCAGCTTGTTTTCCCCGAGGGAGTCCTACGAGCAGTACTTC. It encodes CASSLFSPRESYEQYF.

CDR3 coding DNA: TGCAGTGCTCCTAGCTTGGACCAAGAGACCCAGTACTTC. Translated, it gives CSAPSLDQETQYF. The chain employs TRBV20-1 and TRBJ2-5, with a tentative D call TRBD2 (5 bases). This CDR3 has 13 amino acids. The V gene lost 5 bases and the J gene lost 0 bases, with 10 bases spanning the gap. Germline V gives CDR1 DFQATT, CDR2 SNEGSKA (reference sequence).

Regarding this clonotype: One end of the junction fails to match germline, which may point to a read error. The rearrangement links TRBV28 to TRBJ2-7; D is ambiguous. Germline CDR1 MDHEN, CDR2 SYDVKM. CDR3 size: 12 residues. The CDR3 bases are TGTGCCAGCAGTTTAGAGCACTACGGGCAGTACTTC. This translates into CASSLEHYGQYF. Full variable domain (rest looked up from reference TRBV28 and TRBJ2-7): DVKVTQSSRYLVKRTGEKVFLECVQDMDHENMFWYRQDPGLGLRLIYFSYDVKMKEKGDIPEGYSVSREKKERFSLILESASTNQTSMYLCASSLEHYGQYFGPGTRLTVT.